This T cell receptor (beta chain) was obtained from a study of shared T cell receptors in the human thymus. V lost 4 bases and J lost 2; bases outside the gene matches: 5. Germline V CDR1 and CDR2: SGHKS, YYEKEE (reference sequence). This CDR3 is 14 amino acids long. Generated by immunoSEQ multiplex PCR, the TCRdb table keeps only in-frame clones and is missing some. This sample has approximately 760,000 clones, with 70% to 90% found just once. This sample also belongs to another study, concerning human thymus T cells. From that paper: Resected material from corrective heart surgery provided the thymus tissue analysed. Thymic repertoires from unrelated individuals overlapped highly, related research reported.

The sequenced sample consisted of thymocytes. The chain recombines TRBV5-5 with TRBJ1-2; 7 nucleotides agree with TRBD1. This clonotype was sampled from a girl under two years old with a congenital heart defect. The DNA for the CDR3 is TGTGCCAGCAGCCACGCGGACAGGAACTATGGCTACACCTTC. Amino acids: CASSHADRNYGYTF.